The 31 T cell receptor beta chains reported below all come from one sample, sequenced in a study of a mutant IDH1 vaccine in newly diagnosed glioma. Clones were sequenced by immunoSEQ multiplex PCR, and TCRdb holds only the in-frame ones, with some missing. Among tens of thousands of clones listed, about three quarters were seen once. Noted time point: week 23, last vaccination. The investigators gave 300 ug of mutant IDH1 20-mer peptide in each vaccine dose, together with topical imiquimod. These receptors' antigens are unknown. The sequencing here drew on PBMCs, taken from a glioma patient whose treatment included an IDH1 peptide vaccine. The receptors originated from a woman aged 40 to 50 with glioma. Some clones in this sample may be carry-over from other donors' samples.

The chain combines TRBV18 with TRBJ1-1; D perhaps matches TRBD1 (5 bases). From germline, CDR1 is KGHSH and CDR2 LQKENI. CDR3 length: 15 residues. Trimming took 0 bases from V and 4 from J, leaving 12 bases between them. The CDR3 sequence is CASSPPSGRATEAFF. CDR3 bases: TGTGCCAGCTCACCACCGTCAGGGAGGGCCACTGAAGCTTTCTTT. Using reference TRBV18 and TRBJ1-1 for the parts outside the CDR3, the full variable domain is NAGVMQNPRHLVRRRGQEARLRCSPMKGHSHVYWYRQLPEEGLKFMVYLQKENIIDESGMPKERFSAEFPKEGPSILRIQQVVRGDSAAYFCASSPPSGRATEAFFGQGTRLTVV.

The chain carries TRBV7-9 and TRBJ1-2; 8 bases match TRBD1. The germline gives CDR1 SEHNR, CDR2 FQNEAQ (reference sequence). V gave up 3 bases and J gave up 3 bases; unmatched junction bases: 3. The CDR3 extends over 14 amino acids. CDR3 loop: CASSFGQGDYGYTF. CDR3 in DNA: TGTGCCAGCAGCTTCGGACAGGGCGACTATGGCTACACCTTC.

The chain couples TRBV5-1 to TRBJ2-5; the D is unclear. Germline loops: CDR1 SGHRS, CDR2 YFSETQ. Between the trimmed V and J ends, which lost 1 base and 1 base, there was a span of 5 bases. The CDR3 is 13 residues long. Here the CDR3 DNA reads TGCGCCAGCAGCTTGAGTAGCCAAGAGACCCAGTACTTC. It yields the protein CASSLSSQETQYF.

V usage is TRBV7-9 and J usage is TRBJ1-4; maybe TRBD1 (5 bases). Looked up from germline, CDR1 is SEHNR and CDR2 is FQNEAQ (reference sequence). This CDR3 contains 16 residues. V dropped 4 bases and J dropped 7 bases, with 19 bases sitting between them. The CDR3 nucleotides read TGTGCCAGCAGCTCCCCGGGAGAGGGGCTGGGTGAAAAACTGTTTTTT. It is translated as CASSSPGEGLGEKLFF.

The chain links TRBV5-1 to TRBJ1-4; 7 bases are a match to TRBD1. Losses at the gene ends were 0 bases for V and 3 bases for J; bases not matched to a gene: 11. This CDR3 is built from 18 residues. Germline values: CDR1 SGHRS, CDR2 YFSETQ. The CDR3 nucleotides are TGCGCCAGCAGCTTGGCCTCGACAGGGATATTGGCTAATGAAAAACTGTTTTTT. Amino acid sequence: CASSLASTGILANEKLFF.

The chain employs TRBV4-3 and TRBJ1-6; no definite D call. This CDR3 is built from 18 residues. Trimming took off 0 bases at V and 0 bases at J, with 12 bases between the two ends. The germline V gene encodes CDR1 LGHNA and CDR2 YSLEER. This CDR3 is CASSQELGTSSYNSPLHF. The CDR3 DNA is TGCGCCAGCAGCCAAGAGCTGGGTACGAGCTCCTATAATTCACCCCTCCACTTT.

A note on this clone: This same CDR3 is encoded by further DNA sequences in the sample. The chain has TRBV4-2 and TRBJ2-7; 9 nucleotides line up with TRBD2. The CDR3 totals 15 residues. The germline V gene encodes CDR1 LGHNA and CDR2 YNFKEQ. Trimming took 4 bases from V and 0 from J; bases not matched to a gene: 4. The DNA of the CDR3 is TGTGCCAGCAGCCCGACTAGCGGCAGCTCCTACGAGCAGTACTTC. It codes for CASSPTSGSSYEQYF.

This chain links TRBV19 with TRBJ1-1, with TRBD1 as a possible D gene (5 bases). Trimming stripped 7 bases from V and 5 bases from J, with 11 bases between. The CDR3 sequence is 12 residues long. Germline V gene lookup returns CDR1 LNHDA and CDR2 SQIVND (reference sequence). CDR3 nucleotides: TGTGCCAGTAAGACAGCCGGTACTGAAGCTTTCTTT. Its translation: CASKTAGTEAFF.

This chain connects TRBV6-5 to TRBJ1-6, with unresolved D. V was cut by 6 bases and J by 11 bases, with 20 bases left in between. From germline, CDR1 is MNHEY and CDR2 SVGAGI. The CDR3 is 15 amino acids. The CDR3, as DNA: TGTGCCAGCAGAACGAGGTCGGACGGAACGGCACCCCTCCACTTT. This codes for CASRTRSDGTAPLHF.

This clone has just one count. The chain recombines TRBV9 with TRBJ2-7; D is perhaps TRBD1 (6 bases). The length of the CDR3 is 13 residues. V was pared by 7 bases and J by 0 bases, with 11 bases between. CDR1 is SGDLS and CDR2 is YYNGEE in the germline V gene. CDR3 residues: CASGDTASYEQYF. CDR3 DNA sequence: TGTGCCAGCGGGGACACGGCCTCCTACGAGCAGTACTTC. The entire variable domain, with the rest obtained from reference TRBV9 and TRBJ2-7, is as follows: DSGVTQTPKHLITATGQRVTLRCSPRSGDLSVYWYQQSLDQGLQFLIQYYNGEERAKGNILERFSAQQFPDLHSELNLSSLELGDSALYFCASGDTASYEQYFGPGTRLTVT.

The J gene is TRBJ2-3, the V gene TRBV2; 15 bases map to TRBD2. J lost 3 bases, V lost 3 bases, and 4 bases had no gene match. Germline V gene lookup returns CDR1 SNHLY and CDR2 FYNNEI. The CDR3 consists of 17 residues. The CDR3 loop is CASSEGLAGGATDTQYF. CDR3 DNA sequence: TGTGCCAGCAGTGAGGGACTAGCGGGGGGCGCGACAGATACGCAGTATTTT.

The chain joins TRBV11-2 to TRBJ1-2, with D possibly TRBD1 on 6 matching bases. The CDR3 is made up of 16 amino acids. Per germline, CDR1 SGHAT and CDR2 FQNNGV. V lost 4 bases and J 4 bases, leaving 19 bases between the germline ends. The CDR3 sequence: CASSSNLGHPSYGYTF. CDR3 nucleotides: TGTGCCAGCAGCTCCAATTTGGGACATCCCAGCTATGGCTACACCTTC.

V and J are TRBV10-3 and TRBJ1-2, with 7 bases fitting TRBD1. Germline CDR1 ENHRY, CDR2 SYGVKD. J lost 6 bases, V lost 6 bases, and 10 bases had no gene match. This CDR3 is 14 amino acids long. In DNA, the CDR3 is TGTGCCATCAGGGGACAGCCTTCTTCTAATGGCTACACCTTC. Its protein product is CAIRGQPSSNGYTF.

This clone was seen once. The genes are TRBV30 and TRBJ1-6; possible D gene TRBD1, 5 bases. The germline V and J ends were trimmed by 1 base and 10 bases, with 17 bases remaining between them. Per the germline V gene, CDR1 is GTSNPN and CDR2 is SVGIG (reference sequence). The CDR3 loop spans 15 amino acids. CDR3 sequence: CAWSGDGGGGSPLHF. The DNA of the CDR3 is TGTGCCTGGAGTGGGGACGGGGGGGGTGGATCACCCCTCCACTTT.

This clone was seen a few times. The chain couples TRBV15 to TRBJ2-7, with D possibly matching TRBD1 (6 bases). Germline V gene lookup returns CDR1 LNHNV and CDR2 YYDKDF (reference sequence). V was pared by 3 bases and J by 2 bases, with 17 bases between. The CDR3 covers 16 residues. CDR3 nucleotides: TGTGCCACCAGCAGGGGGTCGGGACACAGAGCCTACGAGCAGTACTTC. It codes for CATSRGSGHRAYEQYF.

CDR3 coding DNA: TGCGCCAGCAGCCAACGGGGAGAAGAGACCCAGTACTTC. This translates into CASSQRGEETQYF. The V call is TRBV5-1, the J call TRBJ2-5, with D perhaps TRBD2 (5 bases). The ends were cut back, 4 bases at V and 3 bases at J, with 10 bases in the middle. Germline assignment: CDR1 SGHRS and CDR2 YFSETQ. The CDR3 length is 13 residues.

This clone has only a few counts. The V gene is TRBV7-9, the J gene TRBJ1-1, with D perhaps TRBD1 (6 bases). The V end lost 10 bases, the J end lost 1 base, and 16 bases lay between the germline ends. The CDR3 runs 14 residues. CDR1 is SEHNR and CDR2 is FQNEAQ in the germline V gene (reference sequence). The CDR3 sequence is CATAYGGPNTEAFF. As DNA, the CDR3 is TGTGCCACCGCCTATGGGGGCCCGAACACTGAAGCTTTCTTT.

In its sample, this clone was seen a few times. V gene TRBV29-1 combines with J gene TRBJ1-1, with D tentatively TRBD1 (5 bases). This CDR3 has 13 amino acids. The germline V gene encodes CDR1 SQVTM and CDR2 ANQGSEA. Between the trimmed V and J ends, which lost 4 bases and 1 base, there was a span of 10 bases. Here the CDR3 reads CSVVMGENTEAFF. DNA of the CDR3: TGCAGCGTTGTGATGGGGGAGAACACTGAAGCTTTCTTT.

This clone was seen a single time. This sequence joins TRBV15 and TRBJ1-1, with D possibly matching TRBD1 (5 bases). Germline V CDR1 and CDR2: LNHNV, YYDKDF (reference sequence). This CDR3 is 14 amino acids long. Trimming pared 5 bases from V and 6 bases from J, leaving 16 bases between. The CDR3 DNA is TGTGCCACCAGCGGGGGACCTTACCGTCCTGAAGCTTTCTTT. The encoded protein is CATSGGPYRPEAFF.

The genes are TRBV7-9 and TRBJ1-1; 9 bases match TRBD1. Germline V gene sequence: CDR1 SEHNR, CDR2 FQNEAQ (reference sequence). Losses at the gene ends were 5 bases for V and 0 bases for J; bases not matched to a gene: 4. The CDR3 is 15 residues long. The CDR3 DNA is TGTGCCAGCAGCACGGGGGACAGGGTGAACACTGAAGCTTTCTTT. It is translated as CASSTGDRVNTEAFF. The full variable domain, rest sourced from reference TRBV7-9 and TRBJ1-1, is DTGVSQNPRHKITKRGQNVTFRCDPISEHNRLYWYRQTLGQGPEFLTYFQNEAQLEKSRLLSDRFSAERPKGSFSTLEIQRTEQGDSAMYLCASSTGDRVNTEAFFGQGTRLTVV.

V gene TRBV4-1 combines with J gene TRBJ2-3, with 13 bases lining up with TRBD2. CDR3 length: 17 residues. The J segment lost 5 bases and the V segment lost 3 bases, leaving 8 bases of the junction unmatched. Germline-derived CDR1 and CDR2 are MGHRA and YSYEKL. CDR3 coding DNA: TGCGCCAGCAGCCATTTACTAGCGGGGGGGCCCAAAGATACGCAGTATTTT. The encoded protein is CASSHLLAGGPKDTQYF.

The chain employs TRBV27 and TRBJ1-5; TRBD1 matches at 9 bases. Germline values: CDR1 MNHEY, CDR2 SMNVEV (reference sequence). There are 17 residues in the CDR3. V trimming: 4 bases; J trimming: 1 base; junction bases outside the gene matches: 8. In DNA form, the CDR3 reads TGTGCCAGCAGTTCCCGGACAGGGGAAGGGAGCAATCAGCCCCAGCATTTT. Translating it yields CASSSRTGEGSNQPQHF.

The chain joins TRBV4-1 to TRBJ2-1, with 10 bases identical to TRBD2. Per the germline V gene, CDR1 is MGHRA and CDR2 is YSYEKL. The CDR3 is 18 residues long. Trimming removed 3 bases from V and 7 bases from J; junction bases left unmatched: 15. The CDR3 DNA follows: TGCGCCAGCAGCCACCAATGGGCTAGCGGGGGTGTAACGAATGAGCAGTTCTTC. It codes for CASSHQWASGGVTNEQFF.

The CDR3 bases are TGCGCCAGCAGCCAAGAGGAGAATGGCGGGCGGAGCTCCTACAATGAGCAGTTCTTC. Its translation: CASSQEENGGRSSYNEQFF. The J gene is TRBJ2-1, the V gene TRBV4-1; a possible D gene is TRBD2 (5 bases). The CDR3 has 19 amino acids. The germline CDR1 and CDR2 sequences are MGHRA and YSYEKL. The V end lost 0 bases, the J end lost 0 bases, and 18 bases lay between the germline ends.

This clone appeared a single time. The CDR3 DNA is TGTGCCAGTAGGGAAGTCCTAAACTATGGCTACACCTTC. This encodes CASREVLNYGYTF. The rearrangement uses TRBV19 and TRBJ1-2; D is undetermined. V was clipped by 6 bases and J by 2 bases, with 10 bases between them. This CDR3 is 13 amino acids long. Germline CDR1 and CDR2: LNHDA and SQIVND (reference sequence).

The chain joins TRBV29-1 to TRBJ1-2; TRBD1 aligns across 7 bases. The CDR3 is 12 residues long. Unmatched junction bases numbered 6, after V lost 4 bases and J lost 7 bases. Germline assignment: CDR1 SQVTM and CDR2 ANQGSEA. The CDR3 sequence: CSVVTGKAGYTF. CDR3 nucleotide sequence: TGCAGCGTTGTGACAGGGAAAGCTGGCTACACCTTC.

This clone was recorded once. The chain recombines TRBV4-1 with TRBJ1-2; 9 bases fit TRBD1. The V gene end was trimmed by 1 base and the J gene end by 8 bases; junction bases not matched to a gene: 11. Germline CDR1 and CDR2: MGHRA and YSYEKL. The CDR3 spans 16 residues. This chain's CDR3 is CASSQVTGGAFGGYTF. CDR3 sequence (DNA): TGCGCCAGCAGCCAAGTTACAGGGGGCGCCTTTGGGGGCTACACCTTC.

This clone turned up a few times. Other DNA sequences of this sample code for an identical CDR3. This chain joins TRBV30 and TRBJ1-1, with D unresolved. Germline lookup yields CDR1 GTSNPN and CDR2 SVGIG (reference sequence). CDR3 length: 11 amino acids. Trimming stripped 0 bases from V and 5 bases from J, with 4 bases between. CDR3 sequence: CAWSVQTEAFF. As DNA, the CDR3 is TGTGCCTGGAGTGTCCAAACTGAAGCTTTCTTT. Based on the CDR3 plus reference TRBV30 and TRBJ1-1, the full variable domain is SQTIHQWPATLVQPVGSPLSLECTVEGTSNPNLYWYRQAAGRGLQLLFYSVGIGQISSEVPQNLSASRPQDRQFILSSKKLLLSDSGFYLCAWSVQTEAFFGQGTRLTVV.

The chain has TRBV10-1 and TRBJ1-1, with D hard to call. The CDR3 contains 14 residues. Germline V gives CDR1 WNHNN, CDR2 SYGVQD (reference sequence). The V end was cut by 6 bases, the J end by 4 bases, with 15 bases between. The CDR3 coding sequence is TGCGCCAGCAGGAGGGAGATCCTGGGCACTGAAGCTTTCTTT. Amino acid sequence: CASRREILGTEAFF.

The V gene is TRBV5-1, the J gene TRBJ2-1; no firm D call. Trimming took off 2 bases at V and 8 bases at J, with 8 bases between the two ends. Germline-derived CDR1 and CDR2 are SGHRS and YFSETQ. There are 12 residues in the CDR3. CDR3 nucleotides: TGCGCCAGCAGCTTCATCCGAGATGAGCAGTTCTTC. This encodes CASSFIRDEQFF.

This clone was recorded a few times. The CDR3 here is CASSEGGVWPQYF. CDR3 DNA sequence: TGTGCCAGCAGCGAAGGGGGTGTTTGGCCTCAGTACTTC. This chain uses TRBV7-2 with TRBJ2-4; maybe TRBD1 (6 bases). The germline V gene has CDR1 SGHTA and CDR2 FQGNSA. The CDR3 covers 13 residues. V lost 5 bases to trimming and J lost 12 bases, with 17 bases between them.